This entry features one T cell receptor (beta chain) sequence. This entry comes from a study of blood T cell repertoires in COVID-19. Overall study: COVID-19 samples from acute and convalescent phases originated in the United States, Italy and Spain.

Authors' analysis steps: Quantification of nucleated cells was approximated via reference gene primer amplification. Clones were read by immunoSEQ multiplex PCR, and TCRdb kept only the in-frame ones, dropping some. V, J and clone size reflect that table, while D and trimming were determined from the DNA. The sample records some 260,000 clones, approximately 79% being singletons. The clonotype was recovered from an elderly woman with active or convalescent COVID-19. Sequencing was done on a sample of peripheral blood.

CDR3 DNA: TGCAGCGTTGAGGGACTAGCGGGGTCCTCCTACAATGAGCAGTTCTTC. This encodes CSVEGLAGSSYNEQFF. The chain combines TRBV29-1 with TRBJ2-1; TRBD2 matches at 13 bases. Unmatched junction bases numbered 2, after V lost 3 bases and J lost 0 bases. CDR3 size: 16 residues. Germline assignment: CDR1 SQVTM and CDR2 ANQGSEA.